This T cell receptor beta chain was identified during a study of cytomegalovirus exposure and HLA in healthy donors. Background on the study: Within an early data release were approximately 85 million unique TCRs drawn from HLA-typed donors. Genotyping of some 390 donors showed that 80% to 90% belonged to the Caucasian-associated ancestry cluster.

A multiplex PCR was run with 60 Vbeta primers and 13 Jbeta primers. Sequenced by immunoSEQ multiplex PCR; TCRdb stores in-frame clones only, minus some. The data show 120,000 or so clones, about two thirds seen once. Findings and limits, study-wide: Analysis was performed later, and it showed HLA-associated TCR beta chains to be more clonally expanded than equally common others.

The CDR3 totals 15 residues. Germline CDR1 is SGHRS and CDR2 is YFSETQ. V was cut by 3 bases and J by 2 bases, with 9 bases left in between. With regard to this clone: The antigen remains undetermined.

The sample comprised PBMCs. V and J are TRBV5-1 and TRBJ2-6, with D possibly being TRBD1 (6 bases). The TCR was taken from a man aged 30 to 39 in good health and CMV-seronegative. The CDR3 bases are TGCGCCAGCAGCTCGGACAGTCCTGGGGCCAACGTCCTGACTTTC. This encodes CASSSDSPGANVLTF.